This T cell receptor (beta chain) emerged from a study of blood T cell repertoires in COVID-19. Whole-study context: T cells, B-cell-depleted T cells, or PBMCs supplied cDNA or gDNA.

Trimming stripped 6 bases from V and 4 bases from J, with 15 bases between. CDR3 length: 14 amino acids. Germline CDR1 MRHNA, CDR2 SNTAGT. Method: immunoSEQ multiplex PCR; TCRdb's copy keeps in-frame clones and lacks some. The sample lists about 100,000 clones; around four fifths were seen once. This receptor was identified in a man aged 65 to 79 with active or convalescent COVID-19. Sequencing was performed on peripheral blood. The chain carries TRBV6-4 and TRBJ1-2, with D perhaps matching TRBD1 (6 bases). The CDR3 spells CASSRDTKGYGYTF. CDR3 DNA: TGTGCCAGCAGCCGGGACACCAAGGGCTATGGCTACACCTTC.